This T cell receptor beta chain was identified in a study of T cell repertoires in cytomegalovirus infection. Background on the study: Well-studied HLA-B-restricted epitopes and recently identified HLA-C-restricted epitopes of CMV were both used in the study. Matching HLA type and CMV infection were both indicated by public TCR beta signatures.

This clonotype was detected a few times. Antigen specificity is unknown. TCRdb reprocessed the reads with MiXCR, giving one entry per CDR3 protein. The sample shows around 95,000 distinct CDR3 sequences, less than 30% of them seen only once. Germline CDR1 SGHVS, CDR2 FNYEAQ. The ends were cut back, 5 bases at V and 4 bases at J, with 11 bases in the middle. The CDR3 is 13 residues long. Study-wide findings and caveats: Of the TCR beta families, the public ones yielded a cumulative frequency that identified carriers of CMV plus the relevant HLA. HLA-C-restricted, CMV-specific TCR beta clonotypes were dominant ex vivo.

The chain links TRBV7-6 to TRBJ1-1, with D perhaps TRBD1 (6 bases). The TCR comes from a human donor in good health (CMV status not recorded). Some clones in this sample may be carry-over from other donors' samples. The sequences come from CD8+ T cells from cultured PBMCs, collected from culture after CMV antigen stimulation. The CDR3 reads CASSPGQLTEAFF. DNA of the CDR3: TGTGCCAGCAGCCCTGGACAGCTCACTGAAGCTTTCTTT.